This T cell receptor beta chain was sequenced in a study of PD-1 blockade in classical Hodgkin lymphoma. Study summary: It was nivolumab at 3 mg/kg, given intravenously every 2 weeks, that patients received. The study, taken as a whole, reports: The drivers behind the repertoire differences, possibly disease activity or prior therapy, remain undefined. Complete responders had baseline diversity similar to newly diagnosed patients.

The assay was immunoSEQ multiplex PCR, and TCRdb's table has in-frame clones only and misses some. The sample lists over 15,000 clones; 84% were seen once. Per the germline V gene, CDR1 is SGDLS and CDR2 is YYNGEE. This CDR3 has 14 amino acids. V was clipped by 1 base and J by 0 bases, with 7 bases between them. Every patient relapsed after autologous stem cell transplantation, and brentuximab vedotin exposure varied. Complete response, partial response or progressive disease constituted the best response categories observed. Notes on this clone: Antigen: not known.

Sequencing used peripheral blood mononuclear cells (PBMCs), obtained at baseline. This chain uses TRBV9 with TRBJ1-2; D is uncertain. The receptor was isolated from a human donor with classical Hodgkin lymphoma. The CDR3 sequence is CASSVRPPNYGYTF. CDR3 bases: TGTGCCAGCAGCGTACGGCCCCCTAACTATGGCTACACCTTC.